This T cell receptor beta chain appears in the sequencing data of a study of cytomegalovirus exposure and HLA in healthy donors. Findings of the study overall: Earlier analysis found most TCR beta V segments productive about 90% or about 30% of the time.

On this clone: As yet, its antigen is unknown.

Germline CDR1 is SEHNR and CDR2 is FQNEAQ (reference sequence). V shed 4 bases and J shed 4 bases, with 11 bases lying between them. The CDR3 consists of 13 residues. The primer mix had 60 Vbeta and 13 Jbeta primers. Sequencing used immunoSEQ multiplex PCR; TCRdb keeps in-frame clones, though not all of them. The sample contains some 120,000 clones, about 11% of which appear only once. The genes are TRBV7-9 and TRBJ2-7, with no clear D. The sample taken for sequencing was PBMCs. The receptor was derived from a woman younger than 30 in good health and CMV-seropositive. The CDR3 loop reads CASSYQVTYEQYF. CDR3 DNA: TGTGCCAGCAGCTATCAGGTGACGTACGAGCAGTACTTC.